This TCR beta chain is from a study of blood T cells in healthy people across ages. Per germline, CDR1 SGHTA and CDR2 FQGTGA. The ends lost 0 bases at V and 4 bases at J; junction bases unmatched: 7. The CDR3 extends over 16 amino acids. Study results and caveats: Higher diversity and more naive CD4+ cells were features of long-lived donors, compared to aged donors.

The second PCR ran roughly 6 to 12 cycles with a sample-barcoded 5' primer and J-beta primers. A template-switch adaptor with 12 random nucleotides tagged each cDNA molecule. TCRdb passed the 5' RACE reads through MiXCR, listing each CDR3 protein once. This repertoire shows about 900,000 distinct CDR3 sequences, 48% found once; its top ten account for around 15%. Healthy Caucasian individuals from Russia aged roughly 6 to 90 served as donors. Comment on this clonotype: The antigen remains undetermined.

The receptor comes from a man aged 25-40 years in good health. Sequencing input: blood. This chain links TRBV7-3 with TRBJ2-7, with 9 bases identical to TRBD1. CDR3 DNA sequence: TGTGCCAGCAGCTTAACCGGGACAGGGATGTTATACGAGCAGTACTTC. Its translation is CASSLTGTGMLYEQYF.